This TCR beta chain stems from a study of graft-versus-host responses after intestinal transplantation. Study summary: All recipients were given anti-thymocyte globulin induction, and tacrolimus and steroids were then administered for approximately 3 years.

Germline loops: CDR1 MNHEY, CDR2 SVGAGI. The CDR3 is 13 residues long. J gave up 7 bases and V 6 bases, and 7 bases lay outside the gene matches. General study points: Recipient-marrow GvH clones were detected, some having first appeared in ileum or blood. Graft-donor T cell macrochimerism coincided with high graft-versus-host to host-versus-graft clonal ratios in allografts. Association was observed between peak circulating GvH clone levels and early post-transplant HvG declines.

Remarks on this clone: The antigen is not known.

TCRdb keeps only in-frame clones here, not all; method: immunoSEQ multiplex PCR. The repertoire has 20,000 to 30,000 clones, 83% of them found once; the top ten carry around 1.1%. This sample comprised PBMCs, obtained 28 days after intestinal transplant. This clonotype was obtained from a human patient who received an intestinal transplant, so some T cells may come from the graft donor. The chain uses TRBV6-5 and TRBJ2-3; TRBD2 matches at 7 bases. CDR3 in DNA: TGTGCCAGCAGGGCGGGAGTGGCAAATACGCAGTATTTT. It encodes CASRAGVANTQYF.